These T cell receptor beta chains were read from a single sample in a study of early T cells in non-severe SARS-CoV-2 infection. TCRdb processed the 5' RACE reads anew with MiXCR; each CDR3 protein has one entry. The sample lists about 66,000 distinct CDR3 sequences; less than 15% were seen once. Material for sequencing was whole blood. The receptors derive from an adult who was a healthcare worker with PCR-confirmed SARS-CoV-2 infection or an uninfected control (not recorded which). The CDR3 runs from the conserved cysteine through the conserved F or W. Fields, in order: D gene, J gene, clone size, V gene, CDR3 DNA, CDR3 protein. A D gene is named only where the DNA matches it firmly. Where a row states a size, it is once, few, many or the class of an expanded clone; other rows omit it.

TRBD1,TRBJ2-1,few,TRBV10-3,TGTGCCAGCCTCGGACAGGGCCAAAACAATGAGCAGTTCTTC,CASLGQGQNNEQFF
NA,TRBJ2-3,few,TRBV18,TGTGCCAGCTCACCACTCCCATCATCGGGTAACACAGATACGCAGTATTTT,CASSPLPSSGNTDTQYF
NA,TRBJ2-1,NA,TRBV28,TGTGCCAGCAGGGCCAAGCGGGAGCAGTTCTTC,CASRAKREQFF
NA,TRBJ2-3,NA,TRBV7-8,TGTGCCAGCAGTCGCACCGACAATACGCAGTATTTT,CASSRTDNTQYF
NA,TRBJ2-7,many,TRBV7-3,TGTGCCAGCAGCTTAGGACACTCCTACGAGCAGTACTTC,CASSLGHSYEQYF
TRBD1,TRBJ2-1,few,TRBV28,TGTGCCAGCGGACAGGGCGGCGAGCAGTTCTTC,CASGQGGEQFF
NA,TRBJ2-5,few,TRBV11-2,TGTGCCAGCAGCCCGCCCGAAGAGATCCAGTACTTC,CASSPPEEIQYF
NA,TRBJ1-6,NA,TRBV28,TGTGCCAGCAGACATACCAATTCACCCCTCCACTTT,CASRHTNSPLHF
TRBD1,TRBJ2-1,NA,TRBV11-2,TGTGCCAGCAGCCACCGGGACAGGGTGGTATCCTACAATGAGCAGTTCTTC,CASSHRDRVVSYNEQFF
TRBD2,TRBJ2-1,NA,TRBV7-3,TGTGCCAGCAGCTTAAACCCCATAGTAGCGGGAAAGCGCAATGAGCAGTTCTTC,CASSLNPIVAGKRNEQFF
NA,TRBJ2-3,NA,TRBV28,TGTGCCAGCAGGCCACCGGCGGGGAGTACGCAGTATTTT,CASRPPAGSTQYF
NA,TRBJ2-3,NA,TRBV28,TGTGCCAGCAGTTTGATGGGGTCAAGCACAGATACGCAGTATTTT,CASSLMGSSTDTQYF
NA,TRBJ2-1,many,TRBV10-3,TGTGCCATCAGTAATGCCAAAGTCAGATACAATGAGCAGTTCTTC,CAISNAKVRYNEQFF
NA,TRBJ1-3,NA,TRBV13,TGTGCCAGCAGCTGGGGCCGTCTCTCTGGAAACACCATATATTTT,CASSWGRLSGNTIYF
NA,TRBJ1-4,many,TRBV7-2,TGTGCCAGCAGCTTAGATGGGGCAGGGAATGAAAAACTGTTTTTT,CASSLDGAGNEKLFF
NA,TRBJ1-2,few,TRBV20-1,TGCAGTGCTCCAAAAACAGCTAACTATGGCTACACCTTC,CSAPKTANYGYTF
TRBD2,TRBJ2-1,few,TRBV7-7,TGTGCCAGCAGCTTATTTCATTCCGGGACTAGCGGGCCGAATGAGCAGTTCTTC,CASSLFHSGTSGPNEQFF
TRBD2,TRBJ2-5,NA,TRBV20-1,TGCAGTGCTAAATCGGGACTAGCGGGAAGATCACAGCGAGAGACCCAGTACTTC,CSAKSGLAGRSQRETQYF
NA,TRBJ2-7,many,TRBV5-1,TGCGCCAGCAGCTCCTACTCCGAGCAGTACTTC,CASSSYSEQYF
NA,TRBJ2-6,many,TRBV28,TGTGCCAGCAGACTCAGGTGGCTTGGGGCCAACGTCCTGACTTTC,CASRLRWLGANVLTF
TRBD1,TRBJ2-1,many,TRBV6-6,TGTGCCAGCAGTGAACTGGGACAGTACAATGAGCAGTTCTTC,CASSELGQYNEQFF
NA,TRBJ2-1,many,TRBV5-1,TGCGCCAGCAGGACGCTCCCCCGGGACTCCCCCTACAATGAGCAGTTCTTC,CASRTLPRDSPYNEQFF
TRBD2,TRBJ2-3,few,TRBV4-1,TGCGCCAGCAGCCAGAGCGGGACTAGCACAGATACGCAGTATTTT,CASSQSGTSTDTQYF